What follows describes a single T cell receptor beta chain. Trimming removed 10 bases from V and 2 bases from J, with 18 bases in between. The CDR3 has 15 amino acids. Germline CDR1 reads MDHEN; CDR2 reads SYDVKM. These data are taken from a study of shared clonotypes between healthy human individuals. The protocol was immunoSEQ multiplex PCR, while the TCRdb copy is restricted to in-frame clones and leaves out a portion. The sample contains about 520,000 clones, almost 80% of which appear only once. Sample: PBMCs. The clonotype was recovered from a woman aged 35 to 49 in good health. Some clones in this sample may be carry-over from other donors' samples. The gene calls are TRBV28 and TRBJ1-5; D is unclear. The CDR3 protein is CATKSLPGGNQPQHF. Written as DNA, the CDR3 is TGTGCCACCAAATCTCTCCCTGGGGGCAATCAGCCCCAGCATTTT. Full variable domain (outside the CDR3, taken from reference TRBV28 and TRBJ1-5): DVKVTQSSRYLVKRTGEKVFLECVQDMDHENMFWYRQDPGLGLRLIYFSYDVKMKEKGDIPEGYSVSREKKERFSLILESASTNQTSMYLCATKSLPGGNQPQHFGDGTRLSIL.